A single sample gave rise to the 9 T cell receptor beta chains below, sequenced in a study of blood T cell repertoires in COVID-19. Profiling relied on immunoSEQ multiplex PCR, and the TCRdb table lists in-frame clones only, not all of them. The sample has 150,000 to 200,000 clones; approximately 86% are singletons. Sequencing was performed on peripheral blood. These receptors came from a woman of 80 years or more with COVID-19, enrolled during active disease.

The CDR3 region is CAGHSGSYEQYF. The CDR3 DNA sequence: TGTGCCGGCCATTCGGGCTCCTACGAGCAGTACTTC. The chain is built from TRBV2 and TRBJ2-7; no clear D gene. CDR3 length equals 12 residues. Trimming took 11 bases from V and 0 from J, leaving 11 bases between them. Germline V gene lookup returns CDR1 SNHLY and CDR2 FYNNEI.

This clone was seen only a few times. This chain links TRBV11-2 with TRBJ2-7; 7 bases map to TRBD1. Germline V gene data show CDR1 as SGHAT and CDR2 as FQNNGV. V shed 4 bases and J 6 bases; nucleotides not matched to a gene: 6. The CDR3 is 13 amino acids. The CDR3 bases are TGTGCCAGCAGCTACACAGGGGCCCGCGAGCAGTACTTC. Its translation: CASSYTGAREQYF.

This chain links TRBV2 with TRBJ1-4, with 8 bases lining up with TRBD1. The CDR3 covers 14 residues. Unmatched junction bases numbered 3, after V lost 6 bases and J lost 3 bases. Germline V lookup: CDR1 SNHLY, CDR2 FYNNEI. The DNA of the CDR3 is TGTGCCAGCAGGACGACAGGGGCTAATGAAAAACTGTTTTTT. Residues: CASRTTGANEKLFF.

This chain uses TRBV6-4 with TRBJ2-7; the match to TRBD2 covers 7 bases. J was trimmed by 4 bases and V by 6 bases; bases with no gene match: 9. Germline V gives CDR1 MRHNA, CDR2 SNTAGT. The CDR3 covers 14 residues. The CDR3: CASSPAASGYEQYF. CDR3 DNA: TGTGCCAGCAGCCCGGCGGCTAGCGGATACGAGCAGTACTTC.

The chain recombines TRBV28 with TRBJ1-5; possible D gene TRBD1, 6 bases. V was cut by 1 base and J by 0 bases, with 16 bases left in between. Germline V lookup: CDR1 MDHEN, CDR2 SYDVKM. The CDR3 contains 18 residues. CDR3 DNA sequence: TGTGCCAGCAGTTTATCCCCCCCCGGGACACTTAGCAATCAGCCCCAGCATTTT. Amino acid sequence: CASSLSPPGTLSNQPQHF.

This rearrangement joins TRBV3-1 (or the pseudogene TRBV3-2) to TRBJ1-1; TRBD1 is a possible D gene (6 bases). Trimming shortened V by 1 base and J by 8 bases, and 14 bases separated the two germline ends. The germline CDR1 and CDR2 sequences are LGHDT and YNNKEL (reference sequence). The CDR3 runs 14 residues. The CDR3 region is CASSQVGQNGEAFF. DNA of the CDR3: TGTGCCAGCAGCCAAGTGGGACAAAATGGGGAAGCTTTCTTT.

The CDR3 loop reads CASSSDRGDEQYF. CDR3 nucleotide sequence: TGTGCCAGCAGCTCCGACAGGGGAGACGAGCAGTACTTC. The chain couples TRBV5-6 to TRBJ2-7, with 8 bases that match TRBD1. Germline CDR1 and CDR2: SGHDT and YYEEEE. Losses at the gene ends were 3 bases for V and 5 bases for J; bases not matched to a gene: 4. This CDR3 has 13 residues.

This chain links TRBV15 with TRBJ1-3, with 7 positions matching TRBD1. Trimming removed 3 bases from V and 0 bases from J; junction bases left unmatched: 5. In germline, CDR1 is LNHNV, CDR2 YYDKDF (reference sequence). This CDR3 has 16 residues. The chain's CDR3 is CATSSRQGSSGNTIYF. The CDR3 nucleotides read TGTGCCACCAGCAGTCGACAGGGATCCTCTGGAAACACCATATATTTT.

The rearrangement uses TRBV6-2 or TRBV6-3 and TRBJ1-3; TRBD1 matches at 10 bases. The length of the CDR3 is 16 residues. Germline V gene sequence: CDR1 MNHEY, CDR2 SVGEGT. V lost 5 bases, J lost 2 bases, and 6 bases stayed unmatched. As DNA, the CDR3 is TGTGCCAGCAGTCCCCGGGACAGGGGAACTGGAAACACCATATATTTT. Its protein product is CASSPRDRGTGNTIYF.